The TCR beta chain under discussion was sequenced for a study of identical twins. TCRdb re-called the 5' RACE reads through MiXCR, storing one row per CDR3 protein. The sample consists of roughly 750,000 distinct CDR3 sequences, over 20% of them appearing once. The V gene's germline CDR1 is DFQATT and CDR2 SNEGSKA (reference sequence). Trimming shortened V by 2 bases and J by 5 bases, and 17 bases separated the two germline ends. The CDR3 spans 15 residues. These data were also filed under a second study, of T cells expressing NK-cell markers.

The receptor's source is a woman younger than 35 in good health. Sequencing input: PBMCs. This chain links TRBV20-1 with TRBJ2-3; maybe TRBD2 (5 bases). The CDR3 here is CSARPLGRVVDTQYF. In DNA, the CDR3 is TGCAGTGCTAGACCACTAGGCCGGGTTGTAGATACGCAGTATTTT.